Included here is one T cell receptor beta chain sequence, with context. What it binds is unknown. A J-beta primer mix and a sample-barcoded 5' primer were used in a second PCR of about 7 to 12 cycles. TCRdb re-called the 5' RACE reads through MiXCR, storing one row per CDR3 protein. The sample carries about 690,000 distinct CDR3 sequences, around 43% recorded once. The data were obtained in a study of blood T cells in healthy people across ages. Study conclusions and caveats: A roughly linear age-dependent decrease characterized TCR beta diversity per million T cells.

V gave up 10 bases and J gave up 1 base; unmatched junction bases: 10. This CDR3 has 16 amino acids. The TCR comes from an elderly man in good health. The genes are TRBV12-3 or TRBV12-4 and TRBJ2-4; 10 nucleotides match TRBD2. Specimen: blood. This chain's CDR3 is CATGASGRGAKNIQYF. DNA of the CDR3: TGTGCCACAGGGGCTAGCGGGAGAGGGGCCAAAAACATTCAGTACTTC.